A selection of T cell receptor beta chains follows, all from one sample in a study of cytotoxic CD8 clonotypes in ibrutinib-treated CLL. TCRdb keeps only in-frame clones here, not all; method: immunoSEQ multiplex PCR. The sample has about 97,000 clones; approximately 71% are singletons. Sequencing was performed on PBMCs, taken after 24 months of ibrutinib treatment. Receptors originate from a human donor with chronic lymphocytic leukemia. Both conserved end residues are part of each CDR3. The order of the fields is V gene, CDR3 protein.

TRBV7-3	CASSLELKGVSEQYF
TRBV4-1	CASSQEGDSSYEQYF
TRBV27	CASTSTPRREQFF
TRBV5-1	CASSLGEPYGYTF
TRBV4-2	CASSQDLLVTEAFF
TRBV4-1	CASRRTADQPQHF
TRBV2	CASRDDWNTEAFF
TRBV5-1	CASSLASSGRGELFF
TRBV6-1	CASTPMNSNQPQHF
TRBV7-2	CASRPDRGGNTIYF
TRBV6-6	CASSYTSGSYEQYF
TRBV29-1	CSASGQGSEQYF
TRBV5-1	CASSLVGQGNNEKLFF
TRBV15	CATSQNRGQTYGYTF
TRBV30	CAWRRDRNTYEQYF
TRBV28	CASSPSGRIDEQYF
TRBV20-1	CSADLNEQFF
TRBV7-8	CASSLHGSGTSGELFF
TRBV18	CASSPLTSFQETQYF
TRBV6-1	CASGIHGTFTDTQYF
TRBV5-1	CASSSGPSRETQYF
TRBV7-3	CASSSSLAGGSTDTQYF
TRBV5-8	CASSPLDNYGYTF
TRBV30	CAWSARGNQPQHF